This T cell receptor beta chain is drawn from a study of blood T cells in healthy people across ages. Findings and limits, study-wide: Roughly linearly, TCR beta diversity per million T cells fell as age increased.

Regarding this clonotype: What it binds is unknown.

This CDR3 spans 13 amino acids. CDR1 is LGHNA and CDR2 is YNFKEQ in the germline V gene. Trimming took 4 bases from V and 9 from J, leaving 13 bases between them. Alongside a J-beta primer mix, a sample-barcoded 5' primer served in a second PCR lasting roughly 7 to 11 cycles. TCRdb re-called the 5' RACE reads through MiXCR, storing one row per CDR3 protein. The sample lists 780,000 or so distinct CDR3 sequences, 45% to 70% occurring once. This clonotype was sampled from a man in his forties in good health. The chain uses TRBV4-2 and TRBJ2-1, with D maybe TRBD2 (5 bases). Specimen: blood. The CDR3, as DNA: TGTGCCAGCAGCCGCCCGGGGAACACTGAGCAGTTCTTC. Translated: CASSRPGNTEQFF.